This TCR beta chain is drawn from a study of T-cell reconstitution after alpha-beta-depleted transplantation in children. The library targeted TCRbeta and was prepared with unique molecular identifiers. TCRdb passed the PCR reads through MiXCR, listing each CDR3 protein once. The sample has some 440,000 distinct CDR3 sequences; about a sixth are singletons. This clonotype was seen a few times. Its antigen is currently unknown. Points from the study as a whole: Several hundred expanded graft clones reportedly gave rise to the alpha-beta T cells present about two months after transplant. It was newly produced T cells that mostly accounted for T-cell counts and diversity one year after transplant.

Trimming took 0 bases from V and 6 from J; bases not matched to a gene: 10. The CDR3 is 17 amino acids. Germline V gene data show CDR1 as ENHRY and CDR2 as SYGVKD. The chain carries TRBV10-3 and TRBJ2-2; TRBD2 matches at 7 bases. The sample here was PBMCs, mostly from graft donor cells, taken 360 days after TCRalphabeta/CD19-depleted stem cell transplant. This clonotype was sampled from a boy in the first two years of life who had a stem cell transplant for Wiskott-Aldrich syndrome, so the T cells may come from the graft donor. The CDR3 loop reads CAISESTSPVLAGELFF. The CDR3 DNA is TGTGCCATCAGTGAGTCGACTAGCCCGGTTTTAGCCGGGGAGCTGTTTTTT.